The 18 T cell receptor beta chains below all came from one sample that was sequenced in a study of T cell repertoires in cytomegalovirus infection. These receptors are not linked to any known antigen. TCRdb analysed the reads with MiXCR anew, one entry per CDR3 protein. The profile covers 700,000 to 950,000 distinct CDR3 sequences, with about 30% appearing a single time and 9.5% to 15% taken by the ten largest. Specimen: cultured CD8+ T cells from PBMCs, collected from culture after CMV antigen stimulation. These receptors came from a human donor in good health (CMV status not recorded). Some clones in this sample may be carry-over from other donors' samples.

This clonotype appeared a few times. The genes are TRBV12-3 or TRBV12-4 and TRBJ1-2, with D uncertain. V shed 3 bases and J shed 6 bases, with 11 bases lying between them. This CDR3 region has 13 residues. This CDR3 reads CASSLGENDGYTF. CDR3 nucleotide sequence: TGTGCCAGCAGTTTGGGTGAGAACGATGGCTACACCTTC.

The DNA of the CDR3 is TGTGCCAGCAGTTACACATTTGAGACGGGTCAGCCCCAGCATTTT. Its protein is CASSYTFETGQPQHF. The chain couples TRBV6-5 to TRBJ1-5, with D uncertain. The V end was cut by 2 bases, the J end by 6 bases, with 14 bases between. Germline values: CDR1 MNHEY, CDR2 SVGAGI. This CDR3 is 15 amino acids long.

This clonotype was counted a few times. V and J are TRBV7-6 and TRBJ2-5; D is perhaps TRBD2 (5 bases). The V end lost 6 bases, the J end lost 7 bases, and 18 bases lay between the germline ends. CDR3 size: 14 residues. CDR1 and CDR2 from the germline V gene are SGHVS and FNYEAQ. The CDR3 reads CASSPGLGLGTQYF. The CDR3 DNA sequence: TGTGCCAGCAGTCCTGGACTGGGGTTGGGGACCCAGTACTTC.

This chain uses TRBV2 with TRBJ1-1, with 10 positions matching TRBD1. CDR3 length: 17 amino acids. Losses at the gene ends were 6 bases for V and 3 bases for J; bases not matched to a gene: 13. Germline V lookup: CDR1 SNHLY, CDR2 FYNNEI. For the CDR3, the DNA is TGTGCCAGCAGCGAGAAAATCCGACAGGGGGCGCACACTGAAGCTTTCTTT. Translating it yields CASSEKIRQGAHTEAFF. Full variable domain (missing parts from reference TRBV2 and TRBJ1-1): EPEVTQTPSHQVTQMGQEVILRCVPISNHLYFYWYRQILGQKVEFLVSFYNNEISEKSEIFDDQFSVERPDGSNFTLKIRSTKLEDSAMYFCASSEKIRQGAHTEAFFGQGTRLTVV.

The chain carries TRBV6-2 or TRBV6-3 and TRBJ1-2; tentatively, D is TRBD1 (5 bases). V gave up 2 bases and J gave up 7 bases, with 11 bases separating them. The CDR3 has 13 amino acids. Germline-derived CDR1 and CDR2 are MNHEY and SVGEGT. The CDR3 DNA reads TGTGCCAGCAGTTACCAGGGATCGGCTGGCTACACCTTC. Translated: CASSYQGSAGYTF.

The chain carries TRBV7-8 and TRBJ2-6; 7 nucleotides align to TRBD2. V trimming: 4 bases; J trimming: 4 bases; junction bases outside the gene matches: 10. In germline, CDR1 is SGHVS, CDR2 FQNEAQ. This CDR3 is 17 amino acids long. The CDR3 here is CASSSSGLNAGANVLTF. For the CDR3, the DNA is TGTGCCAGCAGCTCTAGCGGCTTGAATGCAGGGGCCAACGTCCTGACTTTC.

Comments on this clonotype: A junction end diverges from the germline sequence, so it may reflect a read error. The chain combines TRBV4-1 with TRBJ1-1; D ambiguous. The CDR3 is 13 residues long. Germline V gene data show CDR1 as MGHRA and CDR2 as YSYEKL. The DNA for the CDR3 is TGCGCCAACAGCCACAACTCGTGGACTGAAGCTTTCTTT. Its protein product is CANSHNSWTEAFF.

This clonotype was observed at least ten times. The chain is built from TRBV10-3 and TRBJ2-1; TRBD1 matches 10 bases. The CDR3 length is 14 residues. V lost 10 bases, J lost 3 bases, and 6 bases stayed unmatched. Germline CDR1 reads ENHRY; CDR2 reads SYGVKD. CDR3 in DNA: TGTGCCAGCGACAGGGGGCAAGACTACAATGAGCAGTTCTTC. Encoded protein: CASDRGQDYNEQFF.

This clonotype has ten or more counts. The chain carries TRBV7-2 and TRBJ1-1; tentative D call: TRBD1 (6 bases). This CDR3 contains 15 residues. Germline V lookup: CDR1 SGHTA, CDR2 FQGNSA. Trimming cost V 5 bases and J 3 bases, with 16 bases left between them. The CDR3 here is CASSDYRVDDTEAFF. CDR3 DNA sequence: TGTGCCAGCAGCGATTACAGGGTTGATGACACTGAAGCTTTCTTT. Using reference TRBV7-2 and TRBJ1-1 for the parts outside the CDR3, the full variable domain is GAGVSQSPSNKVTEKGKDVELRCDPISGHTALYWYRQSLGQGLEFLIYFQGNSAPDKSGLPSDRFSAERTGGSVSTLTIQRTQQEDSAVYLCASSDYRVDDTEAFFGQGTRLTVV.

The chain joins TRBV27 to TRBJ2-7; D gene uncertain. This CDR3 has 14 residues. The V end lost 3 bases, the J end lost 2 bases, and 11 bases lay between the germline ends. Germline V lookup: CDR1 MNHEY, CDR2 SMNVEV (reference sequence). This CDR3 is CASSFGPETYEQYF. CDR3 in DNA: TGTGCCAGCAGTTTTGGCCCCGAGACCTACGAGCAGTACTTC.

The chain is built from TRBV12-5 and TRBJ2-4; no firm D call. The CDR3 runs 15 residues. Trimming removed 1 base from V and 3 bases from J, with 10 bases in between. Per the germline V gene, CDR1 is LGHNT and CDR2 is FRNRAP. The CDR3, as DNA: TGTGCTAGTGGTTTGGGGGCAGCCAACAAAAACATTCAGTACTTC. Translated, it gives CASGLGAANKNIQYF.

This clonotype was counted only a few times. V and J are TRBV6-2 or TRBV6-3 and TRBJ1-1; unclear D gene. Trimming took off 1 base at V and 1 base at J, with 13 bases between the two ends. The CDR3 runs 16 residues. Germline V CDR1 and CDR2: MNHEY, SVGEGT. CDR3 DNA sequence: TGTGCCAGCAGTTACTTGTGGCACGGGAGGAACACTGAAGCTTTCTTT. Protein product: CASSYLWHGRNTEAFF.

The V and J genes are TRBV27 and TRBJ2-1; 7 positions match TRBD1. With 4 bases clipped from V and 5 bases from J, the junction kept 11 bases outside the gene matches. The CDR3 is 16 amino acids. Germline V lookup: CDR1 MNHEY, CDR2 SMNVEV (reference sequence). The CDR3 DNA reads TGTGCCAGCAGTTCCTCCAGGGGGATCTTGGACAATGAGCAGTTCTTC. Translated: CASSSSRGILDNEQFF.

V and J are TRBV14 and TRBJ1-1; D call uncertain. The V end lost 6 bases, the J end lost 5 bases, and 13 bases lay between the germline ends. The length of the CDR3 is 13 residues. Germline CDR1 SGHDN, CDR2 FVKESK. The CDR3 bases are TGTGCCAGCAGACCCCGCGGAGGGACTGAAGCTTTCTTT. Its protein product is CASRPRGGTEAFF.

DNA for the CDR3: TGTGCCAGCAGTGACCCTGGCGGGACCGCGGGTGAGCAGTTCTTC. Amino acids: CASSDPGGTAGEQFF. The genes are TRBV6-4 and TRBJ2-1, with D perhaps matching TRBD2 (6 bases). Trimming removed 2 bases at V and 9 bases at J, with 17 bases between. The CDR3 sequence is 15 residues long. Per germline, CDR1 MRHNA and CDR2 SNTAGT.

This clonotype was seen only a few times. The chain has TRBV27 and TRBJ1-1, with a tentative D call TRBD1 (5 bases). Germline V gives CDR1 MNHEY, CDR2 SMNVEV (reference sequence). V was trimmed by 2 bases and J by 7 bases, leaving 11 bases between them. This CDR3 region has 13 residues. CDR3 sequence reads: CASSLVGQGEAFF. The DNA for the CDR3 is TGTGCCAGCAGTTTAGTGGGGCAGGGTGAAGCTTTCTTT.

This clonotype was counted a few times. The rearrangement links TRBV7-6 to TRBJ2-5, with D possibly being TRBD1 (6 bases). The CDR3 consists of 15 residues. V shed 0 bases and J shed 1 base, with 9 bases lying between them. Germline CDR1 SGHVS, CDR2 FNYEAQ. The CDR3 DNA is TGTGCCAGCAGCTTAGCCGTGGGGGCCCAAGAGACCCAGTACTTC. Translation gives CASSLAVGAQETQYF.

This clonotype was counted between two and nine times. CDR3 sequence: CASSFPDRGDTEAFF. CDR3 nucleotide sequence: TGTGCCAGCAGCTTCCCCGACAGGGGGGATACTGAAGCTTTCTTT. The rearrangement links TRBV7-2 to TRBJ1-1; 9 bases are shared with TRBD1. CDR3 size: 15 residues. Germline lookup yields CDR1 SGHTA and CDR2 FQGNSA. V gave up 3 bases and J gave up 5 bases; unmatched junction bases: 7.